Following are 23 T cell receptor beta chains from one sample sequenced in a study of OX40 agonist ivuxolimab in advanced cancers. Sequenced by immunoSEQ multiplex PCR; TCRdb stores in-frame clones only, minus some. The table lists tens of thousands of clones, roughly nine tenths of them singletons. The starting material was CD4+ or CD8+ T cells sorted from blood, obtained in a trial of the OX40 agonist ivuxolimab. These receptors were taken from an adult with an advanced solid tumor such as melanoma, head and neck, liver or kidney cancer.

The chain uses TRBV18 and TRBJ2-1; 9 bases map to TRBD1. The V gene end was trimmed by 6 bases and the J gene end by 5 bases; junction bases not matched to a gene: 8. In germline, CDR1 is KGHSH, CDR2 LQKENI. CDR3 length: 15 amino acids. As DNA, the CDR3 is TGTGCCAGCTCCCCCGGACAGGGGCAGAACAATGAGCAGTTCTTC. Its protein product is CASSPGQGQNNEQFF.

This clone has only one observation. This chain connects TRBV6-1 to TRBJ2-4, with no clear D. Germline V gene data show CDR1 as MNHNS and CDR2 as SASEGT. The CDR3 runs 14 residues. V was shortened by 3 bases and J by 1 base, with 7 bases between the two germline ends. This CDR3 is CASSDFMAKNIQYF. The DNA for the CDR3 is TGTGCCAGCAGTGATTTTATGGCCAAAAACATTCAGTACTTC.

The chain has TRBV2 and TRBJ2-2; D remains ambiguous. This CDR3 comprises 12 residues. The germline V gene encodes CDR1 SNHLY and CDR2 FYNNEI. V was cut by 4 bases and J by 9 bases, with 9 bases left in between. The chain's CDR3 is CASSVLARELFF. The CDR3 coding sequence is TGTGCCAGCAGTGTTTTAGCAAGGGAGCTGTTTTTT. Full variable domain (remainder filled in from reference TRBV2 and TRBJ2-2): EPEVTQTPSHQVTQMGQEVILRCVPISNHLYFYWYRQILGQKVEFLVSFYNNEISEKSEIFDDQFSVERPDGSNFTLKIRSTKLEDSAMYFCASSVLARELFFGEGSRLTVL.

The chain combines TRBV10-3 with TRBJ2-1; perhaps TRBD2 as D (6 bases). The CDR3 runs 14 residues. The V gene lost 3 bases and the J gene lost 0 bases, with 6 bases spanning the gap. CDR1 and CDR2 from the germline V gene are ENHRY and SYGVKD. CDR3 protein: CAISDSGSYNEQFF. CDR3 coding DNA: TGTGCCATCAGTGATAGCGGCTCCTACAATGAGCAGTTCTTC.

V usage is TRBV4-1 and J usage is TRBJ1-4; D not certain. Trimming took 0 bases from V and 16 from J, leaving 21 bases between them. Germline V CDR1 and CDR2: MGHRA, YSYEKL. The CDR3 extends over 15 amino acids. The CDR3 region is CASSQDHVPRGEPFF. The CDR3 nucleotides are TGCGCCAGCAGCCAAGATCACGTTCCCCGAGGAGAGCCGTTTTTT.

CDR3 in amino acids: CAWTGSYEQYF. The DNA for the CDR3 is TGTGCCTGGACAGGTTCCTACGAGCAGTACTTC. This sequence joins TRBV30 and TRBJ2-7; the D is unclear. From germline, CDR1 is GTSNPN and CDR2 SVGIG (reference sequence). This CDR3 has 11 amino acids. V was clipped by 4 bases and J by 1 base, with 5 bases between them.

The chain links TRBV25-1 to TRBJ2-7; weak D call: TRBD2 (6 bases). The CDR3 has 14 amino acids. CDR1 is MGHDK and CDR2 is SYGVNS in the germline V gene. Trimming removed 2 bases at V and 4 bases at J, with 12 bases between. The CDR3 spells CASSETGLRYEQYF. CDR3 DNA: TGTGCCAGCAGTGAAACGGGACTCCGGTACGAGCAGTACTTC.

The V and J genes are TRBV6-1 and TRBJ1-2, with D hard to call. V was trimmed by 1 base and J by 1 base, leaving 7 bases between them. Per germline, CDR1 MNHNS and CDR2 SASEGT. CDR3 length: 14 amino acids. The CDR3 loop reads CASSEGQINYGYTF. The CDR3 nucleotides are TGTGCCAGCAGTGAAGGGCAGATTAACTATGGCTACACCTTC.

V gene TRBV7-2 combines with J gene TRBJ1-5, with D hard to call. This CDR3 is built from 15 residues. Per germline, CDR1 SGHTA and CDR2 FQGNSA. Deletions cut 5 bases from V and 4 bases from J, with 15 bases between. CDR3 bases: TGTGCCAGCAGCCAGATGTCAGGTTCTAATCAGCCCCAGCATTTT. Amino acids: CASSQMSGSNQPQHF.

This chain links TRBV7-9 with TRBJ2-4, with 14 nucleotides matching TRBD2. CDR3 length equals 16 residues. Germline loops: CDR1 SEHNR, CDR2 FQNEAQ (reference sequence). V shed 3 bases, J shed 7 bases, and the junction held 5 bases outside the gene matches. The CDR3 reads CASSFSGTSGSNIQYF. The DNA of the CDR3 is TGTGCCAGCAGCTTTTCCGGGACTAGCGGGAGCAACATTCAGTACTTC.

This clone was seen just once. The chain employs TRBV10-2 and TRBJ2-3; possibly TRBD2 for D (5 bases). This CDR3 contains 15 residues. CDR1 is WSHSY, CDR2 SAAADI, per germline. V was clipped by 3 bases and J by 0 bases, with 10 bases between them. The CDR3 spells CASSDRGSSTDTQYF. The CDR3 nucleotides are TGCGCCAGCAGTGATAGAGGGTCTAGCACAGATACGCAGTATTTT.

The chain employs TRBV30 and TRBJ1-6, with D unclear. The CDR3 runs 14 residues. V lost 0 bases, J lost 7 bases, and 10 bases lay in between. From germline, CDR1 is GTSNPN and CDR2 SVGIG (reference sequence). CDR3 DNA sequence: TGTGCCTGGAGTGTACAAGGGAGGAATTCACCCCTCCACTTT. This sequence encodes CAWSVQGRNSPLHF.

CDR3 amino acids: CASSYQESYGYTF. CDR3 DNA: TGTGCCAGCAGCTACCAGGAATCCTATGGCTACACCTTC. The V call is TRBV5-6, the J call TRBJ1-2, with D unresolved. Germline CDR1 SGHDT, CDR2 YYEEEE. Trimming shortened V by 3 bases and J by 4 bases, and 10 bases separated the two germline ends. The CDR3 covers 13 residues. Full variable domain (rest looked up from reference TRBV5-6 and TRBJ1-2): DAGVTQSPTHLIKTRGQQVTLRCSPKSGHDTVSWYQQALGQGPQFIFQYYEEEERQRGNFPDRFSGHQFPNYSSELNVNALLLGDSALYLCASSYQESYGYTFGSGTRLTVV.

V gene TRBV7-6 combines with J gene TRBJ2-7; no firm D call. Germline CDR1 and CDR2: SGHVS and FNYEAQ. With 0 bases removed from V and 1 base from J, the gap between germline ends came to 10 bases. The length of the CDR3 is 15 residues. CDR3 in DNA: TGTGCCAGCAGCTTAGCCCCGTCCGAATCCTACGAGCAGTACTTC. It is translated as CASSLAPSESYEQYF.

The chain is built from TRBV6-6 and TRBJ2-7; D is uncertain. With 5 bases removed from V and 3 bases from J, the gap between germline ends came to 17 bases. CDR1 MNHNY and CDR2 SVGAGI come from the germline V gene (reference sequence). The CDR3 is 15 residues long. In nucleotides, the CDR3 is TGTGCCAGCAGTCTAATTGGTAATGGCGGCTACGAGCAGTACTTC. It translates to CASSLIGNGGYEQYF.

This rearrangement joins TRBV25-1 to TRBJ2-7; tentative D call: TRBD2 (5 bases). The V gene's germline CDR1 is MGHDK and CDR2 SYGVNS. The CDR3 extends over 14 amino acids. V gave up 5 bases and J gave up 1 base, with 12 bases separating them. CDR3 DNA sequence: TGTGCCAGCAGTCAGAGGGAGAGGTCCTACGAGCAGTACTTC. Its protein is CASSQRERSYEQYF.

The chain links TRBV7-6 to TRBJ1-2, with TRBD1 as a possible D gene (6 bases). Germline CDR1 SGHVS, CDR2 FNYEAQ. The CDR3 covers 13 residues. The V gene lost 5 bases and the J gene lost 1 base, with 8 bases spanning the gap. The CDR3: CASSPQGNYGYTF. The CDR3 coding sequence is TGTGCCAGCAGCCCACAGGGTAACTATGGCTACACCTTC.

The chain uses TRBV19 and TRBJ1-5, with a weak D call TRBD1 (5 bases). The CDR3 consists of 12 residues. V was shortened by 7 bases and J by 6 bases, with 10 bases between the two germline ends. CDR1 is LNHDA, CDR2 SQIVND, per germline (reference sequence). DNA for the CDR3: TGTGCCAGTATGGGGGGAATTCAGCCCCAGCATTTT. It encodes CASMGGIQPQHF. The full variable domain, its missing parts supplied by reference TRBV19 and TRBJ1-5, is DGGITQSPKYLFRKEGQNVTLSCEQNLNHDAMYWYRQDPGQGLRLIYYSQIVNDFQKGDIAEGYSVSREKKESFPLTVTSAQKNPTAFYLCASMGGIQPQHFGDGTRLSIL.

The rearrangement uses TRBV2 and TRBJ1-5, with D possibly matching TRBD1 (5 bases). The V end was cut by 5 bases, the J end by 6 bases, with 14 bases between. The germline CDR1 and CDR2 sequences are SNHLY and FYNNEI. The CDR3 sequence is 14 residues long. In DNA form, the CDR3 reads TGTGCCAGCAGTATGCGGGGCATTGCTCAGCCCCAGCATTTT. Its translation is CASSMRGIAQPQHF.

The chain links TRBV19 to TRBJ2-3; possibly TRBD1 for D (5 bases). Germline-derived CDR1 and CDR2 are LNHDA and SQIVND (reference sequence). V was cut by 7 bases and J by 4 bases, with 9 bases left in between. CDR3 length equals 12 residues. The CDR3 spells CASKDRADTQYF. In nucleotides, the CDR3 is TGTGCCAGTAAAGACAGAGCAGATACGCAGTATTTT.

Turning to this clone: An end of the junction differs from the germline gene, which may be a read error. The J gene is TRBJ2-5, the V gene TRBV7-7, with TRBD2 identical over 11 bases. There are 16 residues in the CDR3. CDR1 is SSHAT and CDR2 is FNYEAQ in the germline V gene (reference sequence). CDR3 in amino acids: CASSPLLLAGVETQYF. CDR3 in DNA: TGTGCTAGCAGCCCCCTCCTACTAGCGGGAGTGGAGACCCAGTACTTC.

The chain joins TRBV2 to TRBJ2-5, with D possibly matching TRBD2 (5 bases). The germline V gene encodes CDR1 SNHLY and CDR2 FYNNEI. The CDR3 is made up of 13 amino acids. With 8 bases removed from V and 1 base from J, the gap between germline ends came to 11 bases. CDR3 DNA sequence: TGTGCCAGCGGTTGGGAGTTCCAAGAGACCCAGTACTTC. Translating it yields CASGWEFQETQYF.

The DNA of the CDR3 is TGTGCCAGCAGTTTGGCTAGCGCATCTAGCACAGATACGCAGTATTTT. Amino acids: CASSLASASSTDTQYF. The chain is built from TRBV28 and TRBJ2-3, with a possible D match to TRBD2 (6 bases). CDR3 size: 16 residues. Trimming pared 3 bases from V and 0 bases from J, leaving 13 bases between. CDR1 and CDR2 from the germline V gene are MDHEN and SYDVKM.